This TCR beta chain was documented in a study of cytomegalovirus exposure and HLA in healthy donors. On this clone itself: The antigen remains unidentified.

The germline CDR1 and CDR2 sequences are MRHNA and SNTAGT. The V end lost 5 bases, the J end lost 1 base, and 14 bases lay between the germline ends. The CDR3 contains 15 residues. Sequencing used immunoSEQ multiplex PCR; TCRdb keeps in-frame clones, though not all of them. The data contain around 130,000 clones, roughly nine tenths of them singletons. The study's findings and limits: Cytomegalovirus-associated TCR beta chains were listed, numbering more than 150.

This TCR was recovered from a man aged 25 to 45 in good health and CMV-seronegative. This chain links TRBV6-4 with TRBJ1-1; a possible D gene is TRBD1 (6 bases). The sequencing sample was made of PBMCs. CDR3 nucleotide sequence: TGTGCCAGCAGTTACACGGACAGCGGGAACACTGAAGCTTTCTTT. Translating gives CASSYTDSGNTEAFF.